This is a list of T cell receptor beta chains from one sample in a study of cytomegalovirus exposure and HLA in healthy donors. The assay was immunoSEQ multiplex PCR, and TCRdb's table has in-frame clones only and misses some. This sample has 160,000 or so clones; 65% to 75% occur once, and the top ten carry under 2.5%. Sequencing was performed on PBMCs. The receptors were sampled from a human donor in good health. CDR3s include the opening cysteine and the closing phenylalanine or tryptophan. D genes are given only for firm matches. Size tells how often a clone was seen (once, few, many) or the class of an expanded clone, and some rows leave it out.

CDR3 protein: CASSPGTSGGKGEQYF
CDR3 DNA: TGTGCCAGCAGCCCCGGGACTAGCGGGGGGAAAGGCGAGCAGTACTTC
D gene: TRBD2
V gene: TRBV11-3
J gene: TRBJ2-7
clone size: once

CDR3 protein: CASRETGGLYNSPLHF
CDR3 DNA: TGTGCCAGCAGGGAGACGGGGGGGCTTTATAATTCACCCCTCCACTTT
D gene: NA
V gene: TRBV13
J gene: TRBJ1-6
clone size: NA

CDR3 protein: CASSLNAGGLNNEQFF
CDR3 DNA: TGTGCCAGCAGCCTAAACGCAGGGGGCCTTAACAATGAGCAGTTCTTC
D gene: TRBD1
V gene: TRBV7-2
J gene: TRBJ2-1
clone size: NA

CDR3 protein: CASSHTPNQPQHF
CDR3 DNA: TGTGCCAGTAGTCACACCCCCAATCAGCCCCAGCATTTT
D gene: NA
V gene: TRBV19
J gene: TRBJ1-5
clone size: few

CDR3 protein: CATSRSSSYNSPLHF
CDR3 DNA: TGTGCCACCAGCAGGAGTAGCTCCTATAATTCACCCCTCCACTTT
D gene: NA
V gene: TRBV15
J gene: TRBJ1-6
clone size: NA

CDR3 protein: CASSPSGGLRTDTQYF
CDR3 DNA: TGTGCCAGCTCACCCTCGGGGGGTCTACGTACAGATACGCAGTATTTT
D gene: TRBD2
V gene: TRBV18
J gene: TRBJ2-3
clone size: NA

CDR3 protein: CASSIDSRGPDTQYF
CDR3 DNA: TGTGCCAGTAGTATAGATTCGAGGGGGCCAGATACGCAGTATTTT
D gene: TRBD1
V gene: TRBV19
J gene: TRBJ2-3
clone size: NA

CDR3 protein: CASSGTAPNQPQHF
CDR3 DNA: TGTGCCAGCTCGGGGACAGCCCCGAATCAGCCCCAGCATTTT
D gene: TRBD1
V gene: TRBV18
J gene: TRBJ1-5
clone size: once

CDR3 protein: CASSVGAANEKLFF
CDR3 DNA: TGTGCCAGCAGTGTGGGGGCGGCTAATGAAAAACTGTTTTTT
D gene: NA
V gene: TRBV6-1
J gene: TRBJ1-4
clone size: NA

CDR3 protein: CASSLVGAGGNQPQHF
CDR3 DNA: TGTGCCAGCAGCTTAGTAGGGGCAGGGGGGAATCAGCCCCAGCATTTT
D gene: TRBD1
V gene: TRBV7-2
J gene: TRBJ1-5
clone size: NA

CDR3 protein: CASSRTSGGRGNIQYF
CDR3 DNA: TGCGCCAGCTCTCGGACTAGCGGGGGCCGGGGAAACATTCAGTACTTC
D gene: TRBD2
V gene: TRBV5-1
J gene: TRBJ2-4
clone size: NA

CDR3 protein: CASSNPLTSADTDTQYF
CDR3 DNA: TGTGCCAGCAGTAACCCTCTTACTAGCGCAGACACAGATACGCAGTATTTT
D gene: TRBD2
V gene: TRBV2
J gene: TRBJ2-3
clone size: NA

CDR3 protein: CASSVGLLAGDSYNEQFF
CDR3 DNA: TGCGCCAGCAGTGTGGGCCTGCTAGCGGGGGATTCCTACAATGAGCAGTTCTTC
D gene: TRBD2
V gene: TRBV10-2
J gene: TRBJ2-1
clone size: NA

CDR3 protein: CASSQGWGQGQQPQHF
CDR3 DNA: TGCGCCAGCAGCCAAGGTTGGGGACAGGGACAACAGCCCCAACATTTT
D gene: TRBD1
V gene: TRBV4-1
J gene: TRBJ1-5
clone size: once

CDR3 protein: CASSPPYPGLAGASDTQYF
CDR3 DNA: TGTGCCAGCTCACCACCTTACCCTGGACTAGCGGGGGCTTCAGATACGCAGTATTTT
D gene: TRBD2
V gene: TRBV18
J gene: TRBJ2-3
clone size: once

CDR3 protein: CAWTLDRVGELFF
CDR3 DNA: TGTGCCTGGACGCTCGACAGGGTCGGGGAGCTGTTTTTT
D gene: TRBD1
V gene: TRBV30
J gene: TRBJ2-2
clone size: NA

CDR3 protein: CASSTGTEDQPQHF
CDR3 DNA: TGTGCCAGTAGTACCGGGACAGAAGATCAGCCCCAGCATTTT
D gene: TRBD1
V gene: TRBV19
J gene: TRBJ1-5
clone size: NA

CDR3 protein: CASSDSKGDSYTF
CDR3 DNA: TGTGCCAGCAGTGACTCGAAGGGGGACAGCTACACCTTC
D gene: NA
V gene: TRBV6-4
J gene: TRBJ1-2
clone size: NA